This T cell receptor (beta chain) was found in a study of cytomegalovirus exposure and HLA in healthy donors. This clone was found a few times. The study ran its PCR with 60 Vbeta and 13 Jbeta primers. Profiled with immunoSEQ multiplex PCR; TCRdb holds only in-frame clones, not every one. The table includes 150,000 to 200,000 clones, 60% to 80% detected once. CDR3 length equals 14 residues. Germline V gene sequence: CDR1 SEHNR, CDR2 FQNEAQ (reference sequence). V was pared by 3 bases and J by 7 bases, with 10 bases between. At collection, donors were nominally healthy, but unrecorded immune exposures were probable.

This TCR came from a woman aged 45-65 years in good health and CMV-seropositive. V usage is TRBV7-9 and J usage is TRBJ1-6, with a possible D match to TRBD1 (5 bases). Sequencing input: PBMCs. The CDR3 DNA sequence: TGTGCCAGCAGCTTGCCAGGGCCCAATTCACCCCTCCACTTT. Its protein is CASSLPGPNSPLHF.